Below, 21 T cell receptor beta chains from the same sample are listed, as sequenced in a study of radiotherapy plus CTLA-4 blockade in lung cancer. Here immunoSEQ multiplex PCR was the method, and the copy in TCRdb shows in-frame clones only, minus some. The table has tens of thousands of clones, approximately 82% seen once. The material sequenced was peripheral blood, taken from a patient treated with radiotherapy plus ipilimumab. These receptors were obtained from a human donor with non-small cell lung cancer that progressed on radiotherapy plus ipilimumab.

The chain employs TRBV4-3 and TRBJ2-7; D is possibly TRBD1 (6 bases). The CDR3 covers 15 residues. The ends were cut back, 1 base at V and 3 bases at J, with 13 bases in the middle. Germline values: CDR1 LGHNA, CDR2 YSLEER. The CDR3 loop is CASSQVGATVYEQYF. The CDR3 bases are TGCGCCAGCAGCCAAGTGGGGGCCACGGTCTACGAGCAGTACTTC.

This clone was recorded once. A junction boundary mismatches the germline segment, possibly from a read error. The genes are TRBV11-3 and TRBJ2-2, with TRBD2 matching over 10 bases. This CDR3 region has 17 residues. CDR1 and CDR2 (germline): SGHNT, YENEEA. CDR3 loop: CAGSLVLAGGYTGELFF. The CDR3 DNA reads as TGTGCCGGCAGCTTAGTTTTAGCGGGAGGATACACCGGGGAGCTGTTTTTT.

The chain is built from TRBV5-1 and TRBJ1-2; D is unresolved. V was pared by 4 bases and J by 0 bases, with 13 bases between. From germline, CDR1 is SGHRS and CDR2 YFSETQ. The CDR3 totals 15 residues. CDR3 sequence reads: CASSPGHGTNYGYTF. Written as DNA, the CDR3 is TGCGCCAGCAGCCCGGGTCACGGTACTAACTATGGCTACACCTTC.

This chain's CDR3 is CASSRGQEGTEAFF. As DNA, the CDR3 is TGCGCCAGCAGCAGGGGACAGGAGGGGACTGAAGCTTTCTTT. The rearrangement joins TRBV5-1 to TRBJ1-1, with 8 positions matching TRBD1. V gave up 4 bases and J gave up 5 bases; unmatched junction bases: 7. Germline V gene lookup returns CDR1 SGHRS and CDR2 YFSETQ. The CDR3 runs to 14 residues.

The chain links TRBV15 to TRBJ2-3; possibly TRBD2 for D (5 bases). Between the trimmed V and J ends, which lost 1 base and 1 base, there was a span of 12 bases. The V gene's germline CDR1 is LNHNV and CDR2 YYDKDF (reference sequence). The CDR3 is made up of 16 amino acids. CDR3 sequence reads: CATSRGMAGGTDTQYF. In DNA form, the CDR3 reads TGTGCCACCAGCAGAGGAATGGCCGGGGGCACAGATACGCAGTATTTT.

The chain has TRBV29-1 and TRBJ2-3, with TRBD2 as a possible D gene (6 bases). CDR3 length equals 14 residues. Germline CDR1 reads SQVTM; CDR2 reads ANQGSEA. V shed 3 bases and J shed 2 bases, with 12 bases lying between them. The DNA for the CDR3 is TGCAGCGTTGAGGGTAGCGGACCCACAGATACGCAGTATTTT. Residues: CSVEGSGPTDTQYF.

The V and J genes are TRBV18 and TRBJ1-1; TRBD1 matches 7 bases. V was pared by 4 bases and J by 4 bases, with 6 bases of the junction left unmatched. The CDR3 spans 14 residues. In germline, CDR1 is KGHSH, CDR2 LQKENI. CDR3 region: CASSLQGSGTEAFF. The CDR3 DNA reads as TGTGCCAGCTCACTACAGGGGAGTGGCACTGAAGCTTTCTTT.

The chain couples TRBV14 to TRBJ1-3; TRBD1 might be the D (6 bases). Looked up from germline, CDR1 is SGHDN and CDR2 is FVKESK. The CDR3 has 16 amino acids. V lost 5 bases and J lost 6, with 20 bases in between. Here the CDR3 reads CASSKGGAASQNTIYF. The CDR3 DNA reads TGTGCCAGCAGCAAGGGGGGGGCGGCTTCCCAAAACACCATATATTTT.

The rearrangement uses TRBV19 and TRBJ1-1; 7 nucleotides agree with TRBD1. There are 14 residues in the CDR3. CDR1 is LNHDA and CDR2 is SQIVND in the germline V gene (reference sequence). The trim removed 5 bases at V and 1 base at J, leaving 4 bases unmatched. As DNA, the CDR3 is TGTGCCAGTAGTTCATGGGACAGGAACACTGAAGCTTTCTTT. It codes for CASSSWDRNTEAFF.

V and J are TRBV6-5 and TRBJ2-3; 10 nucleotides agree with TRBD2. This CDR3 comprises 13 residues. Germline CDR1 and CDR2: MNHEY and SVGAGI. With V trimmed by 7 bases and J by 9 bases, 7 bases remained unmatched. CDR3 loop: CASNNLAGGTQYF. CDR3 DNA sequence: TGTGCCAGCAACAATTTAGCGGGAGGAACGCAGTATTTT.

The genes are TRBV10-1 and TRBJ2-7, with unresolved D. V lost 5 bases to trimming and J lost 3 bases, with 14 bases between them. CDR3 length: 14 amino acids. Germline V gene data show CDR1 as WNHNN and CDR2 as SYGVQD (reference sequence). The CDR3 protein is CASSLTCPGYEQYF. CDR3 bases: TGCGCCAGCAGTCTCACCTGCCCGGGCTACGAGCAGTACTTC.

V and J are TRBV7-9 and TRBJ1-1; 8 bases match TRBD1. The trim removed 5 bases at V and 9 bases at J, leaving 5 bases unmatched. CDR3 length: 12 amino acids. From germline, CDR1 is SEHNR and CDR2 FQNEAQ (reference sequence). The CDR3 loop reads CASSNGQGQAFF. CDR3 coding DNA: TGTGCCAGCAGCAATGGACAGGGTCAAGCTTTCTTT. The whole variable domain, remainder taken from reference TRBV7-9 and TRBJ1-1, is DTGVSQNPRHKITKRGQNVTFRCDPISEHNRLYWYRQTLGQGPEFLTYFQNEAQLEKSRLLSDRFSAERPKGSFSTLEIQRTEQGDSAMYLCASSNGQGQAFFGQGTRLTVV.

The gene calls are TRBV5-1 and TRBJ1-4; 9 bases match TRBD1. With 2 bases clipped from V and 5 bases from J, the junction kept 7 bases outside the gene matches. CDR3 length: 16 amino acids. Germline CDR1 and CDR2: SGHRS and YFSETQ. This CDR3 is CASSLGTGGANEKLFF. CDR3 sequence (DNA): TGCGCCAGCAGCTTAGGTACAGGGGGCGCAAATGAAAAACTGTTTTTT.

The V call is TRBV5-1, the J call TRBJ1-1; 7 nucleotides line up with TRBD1. V shed 4 bases, J shed 6 bases, and the junction held 15 bases outside the gene matches. Germline V gene sequence: CDR1 SGHRS, CDR2 YFSETQ. The CDR3 length is 16 residues. The DNA for the CDR3 is TGCGCCAGCAGCCAATCCGGACAGGCCGGACGCGCTGAAGCTTTCTTT. This sequence encodes CASSQSGQAGRAEAFF. The full variable domain, rest sourced from reference TRBV5-1 and TRBJ1-1, is KAGVTQTPRYLIKTRGQQVTLSCSPISGHRSVSWYQQTPGQGLQFLFEYFSETQRNKGNFPGRFSGRQFSNSRSEMNVSTLELGDSALYLCASSQSGQAGRAEAFFGQGTRLTVV.

J is TRBJ2-7 and V is TRBV7-9, with D perhaps matching TRBD1 (6 bases). The V gene's germline CDR1 is SEHNR and CDR2 FQNEAQ (reference sequence). The CDR3 is made up of 15 amino acids. Trimming shortened V by 9 bases and J by 2 bases, and 20 bases separated the two germline ends. The CDR3 sequence is CASLQTQGNPYEQYF. CDR3 in DNA: TGTGCCAGTTTACAGACTCAGGGGAACCCCTACGAGCAGTACTTC.

The chain employs TRBV4-2 and TRBJ1-4, with 9 nucleotides matching TRBD1. Germline lookup yields CDR1 LGHNA and CDR2 YNFKEQ. The CDR3 spans 15 residues. With V trimmed by 4 bases and J by 6 bases, 6 bases remained unmatched. CDR3 protein: CASSPNGQGYEKLFF. In DNA form, the CDR3 reads TGTGCCAGCAGCCCGAACGGACAGGGGTATGAAAAACTGTTTTTT.

Of note for this clone: Other DNA sequences from this sample encode an identical CDR3 as well. The DNA of the CDR3 is TGCGCCAGCAGTCCGGACAGGGGAGGTGGAAACACCATATATTTT. Translation gives CASSPDRGGGNTIYF. This rearrangement joins TRBV5-1 to TRBJ1-3, with 9 positions matching TRBD1. The CDR3 is 15 residues long. J lost 3 bases, V lost 5 bases, and 6 bases had no gene match. Germline V lookup: CDR1 SGHRS, CDR2 YFSETQ.

The chain is built from TRBV18 and TRBJ1-1, with D uncertain. CDR3 length equals 21 residues. From germline, CDR1 is KGHSH and CDR2 LQKENI. Between the trimmed V and J ends, which lost 0 bases and 4 bases, there was a span of 30 bases. CDR3 amino acids: CASSPPKSYLALGSYGTEAFF. The CDR3 DNA follows: TGTGCCAGCTCACCACCAAAGTCTTACCTTGCCCTAGGGTCGTATGGCACTGAAGCTTTCTTT.

This chain connects TRBV5-1 to TRBJ2-7, with D possibly matching TRBD2 (5 bases). This CDR3 is built from 13 residues. Per germline, CDR1 SGHRS and CDR2 YFSETQ. Trimming stripped 4 bases from V and 6 bases from J, with 14 bases between. The CDR3 sequence is CASSALAGGEQYF. In nucleotides, the CDR3 is TGCGCCAGCAGCGCACTGGCGGGCGGCGAGCAGTACTTC. The full variable domain, completed using reference TRBV5-1 and TRBJ2-7, is KAGVTQTPRYLIKTRGQQVTLSCSPISGHRSVSWYQQTPGQGLQFLFEYFSETQRNKGNFPGRFSGRQFSNSRSEMNVSTLELGDSALYLCASSALAGGEQYFGPGTRLTVT.

The chain is built from TRBV25-1 and TRBJ2-2, with 8 bases fitting TRBD1. J lost 0 bases, V lost 2 bases, and 2 bases had no gene match. In germline, CDR1 is MGHDK, CDR2 SYGVNS. The CDR3 loop spans 16 amino acids. The CDR3 region is CASSEPTGANTGELFF. DNA for the CDR3: TGTGCCAGCAGTGAACCGACAGGGGCGAACACCGGGGAGCTGTTTTTT.

The V and J genes are TRBV18 and TRBJ2-7; tentatively, D is TRBD1 or TRBD2 (5 bases each). Trimming removed 2 bases at V and 6 bases at J, with 5 bases between. The germline CDR1 and CDR2 sequences are KGHSH and LQKENI. The CDR3 loop spans 11 amino acids. CDR3 coding DNA: TGTGCCAGCTCACCAGGGGGCGAGCAGTACTTC. Translated, it gives CASSPGGEQYF.